The source of this T cell receptor (beta chain) is a study of response to subunit inactivated influenza vaccine (dated by TCRdb to the late 2010s). In the study overall: Deep quantitative profiling of the T cell receptor repertoire was used in the study to follow responses to a trivalent subunit inactivated influenza vaccine.

This clonotype was observed many times. Its target antigen remains unknown. No base qualities exist here, and no much larger clone lies one base off it. Broad study findings and their caveats: The authors suggested that each seasonal influenza vaccination may recruit only a limited number of new T cells.

V and J lose 1 base and 3 bases, and a span of 10 bases separates them. From cysteine to phenylalanine, the CDR3 is 14 amino acids long. Just CDR3 DNA is preserved here, 42 bases in frame from base 1. CDR1 and CDR2 are drawn from the germline V gene: SGDLS, YYNGEE. Receptor libraries were prepared by RT-PCR. The data were produced on an Illumina HiSeq 2500. The public reads were quality trimmed at Q25 with fastp and then assembled into clones with MiXCR by TCRdb, keeping productive beta chains. CDR3 protein sequences are deduplicated, and each keeps its most common genes and DNA. This sample has roughly 170,000 distinct CDR3 sequences in its table, and around 9.2% of those were observed once. The ten largest clones take up approximately 10% of the sample.

The sequenced sample was non-naive T cells sorted from PBMCs, obtained on the day of vaccination. The cell subset or site label for this specimen denotes: memory T cell fraction. The clonotype was recovered from a man in his fifties who received an inactivated influenza vaccine. Donor details come from another sample of the same person, matched by shared clones. The rearrangement combines TRBV9 with TRBJ1-1, with a weak D call of TRBD1 (5 bases match). The sequenced DNA is TGTGCCAGCAGCGTAATCCCAGGGCACACTGAAGCTTTCTTT. The resulting protein is CASSVIPGHTEAFF.